Following are 28 T cell receptor beta chains from one sample sequenced in a study of cytomegalovirus exposure and HLA in healthy donors. PCR involved 60 Vbeta and 13 Jbeta primers. Clones were read by immunoSEQ multiplex PCR, and TCRdb kept only the in-frame ones, dropping some. Here the sample spans 110,000 to 150,000 clones, about 10% being singletons. Material for sequencing was PBMCs. All receptors derive from a man aged 45 to 65 in good health and CMV-seronegative.

The J gene is TRBJ2-3, the V gene TRBV4-2, with 12 bases matching TRBD2. Trimming took 0 bases from V and 5 from J; bases not matched to a gene: 9. CDR1 and CDR2 (germline): LGHNA, YNFKEQ. This CDR3 has 18 residues. The CDR3 reads CASSQDLGLAGGEDTQYF. CDR3 sequence (DNA): TGTGCCAGCAGCCAAGATTTGGGGCTAGCGGGAGGGGAAGATACGCAGTATTTT.

This chain joins TRBV2 and TRBJ2-5; 9 nucleotides match TRBD2. After removal of 5 bases from V and 4 bases from J, the junction contained 11 bases not matched to a gene. The length of the CDR3 is 16 residues. Germline loops: CDR1 SNHLY, CDR2 FYNNEI. CDR3 coding DNA: TGTGCCAGCAGTATTGGAGCGGGAGGTGGCAGAGAGACCCAGTACTTC. Protein: CASSIGAGGGRETQYF.

The chain recombines TRBV7-2 with TRBJ1-4; tentative D call: TRBD1 (6 bases). Germline CDR1 is SGHTA and CDR2 is FQGNSA. V was trimmed by 5 bases and J by 8 bases, leaving 18 bases between them. CDR3 size: 15 residues. The CDR3 region has the DNA TGTGCCAGCAGCCAAGCCCCAGGGGTGGGAGAAAAACTGTTTTTT. Translation gives CASSQAPGVGEKLFF. The full variable domain, completed using reference TRBV7-2 and TRBJ1-4, is GAGVSQSPSNKVTEKGKDVELRCDPISGHTALYWYRQSLGQGLEFLIYFQGNSAPDKSGLPSDRFSAERTGGSVSTLTIQRTQQEDSAVYLCASSQAPGVGEKLFFGSGTQLSVL.

The genes are TRBV28 and TRBJ2-3, with TRBD2 matching over 7 bases. CDR1 and CDR2 (germline): MDHEN, SYDVKM. Germline trimming cut 7 bases from V and 0 bases from J; bases unmatched to any gene: 10. The CDR3 sequence is 16 residues long. CDR3 loop: CASTSSGLISTDTQYF. The CDR3 coding sequence is TGTGCCAGCACCTCATCGGGACTAATAAGCACAGATACGCAGTATTTT. The entire variable domain, with the rest obtained from reference TRBV28 and TRBJ2-3, is as follows: DVKVTQSSRYLVKRTGEKVFLECVQDMDHENMFWYRQDPGLGLRLIYFSYDVKMKEKGDIPEGYSVSREKKERFSLILESASTNQTSMYLCASTSSGLISTDTQYFGPGTRLTVL.

This rearrangement joins TRBV5-1 to TRBJ2-7; TRBD1 matches at 11 bases. CDR1 and CDR2 from the germline V gene are SGHRS and YFSETQ. The CDR3 consists of 15 residues. The junction had 7 bases not matched to a gene; V was cut back by 4 bases and J by 4 bases. The CDR3 region is CASSLGQGAQYEQYF. The CDR3 coding sequence is TGCGCCAGCAGCCTCGGACAGGGGGCTCAATACGAGCAGTACTTC. Looking up the rest from reference TRBV5-1 and TRBJ2-7 gives the full variable domain: KAGVTQTPRYLIKTRGQQVTLSCSPISGHRSVSWYQQTPGQGLQFLFEYFSETQRNKGNFPGRFSGRQFSNSRSEMNVSTLELGDSALYLCASSLGQGAQYEQYFGPGTRLTVT.

This clone was recorded many times. This rearrangement joins TRBV30 to TRBJ2-5, with TRBD1 matching 8 bases. The germline V gene encodes CDR1 GTSNPN and CDR2 SVGIG (reference sequence). J lost 5 bases, V lost 1 base, and 3 bases had no gene match. CDR3 length: 13 amino acids. CDR3 loop: CAWSAGGGETQYF. The CDR3 DNA is TGTGCCTGGAGTGCAGGGGGCGGGGAGACCCAGTACTTC. Supplemented by reference TRBV30 and TRBJ2-5, the full variable domain reads SQTIHQWPATLVQPVGSPLSLECTVEGTSNPNLYWYRQAAGRGLQLLFYSVGIGQISSEVPQNLSASRPQDRQFILSSKKLLLSDSGFYLCAWSAGGGETQYFGPGTRLLVL.

This chain connects TRBV23-1 to TRBJ1-1, with D maybe TRBD1 (5 bases). TRBV23-1 is recorded as an ORF, its role being uncertain. The CDR3 sequence is 18 residues long. Trimming cost V 0 bases and J 2 bases, with 19 bases left between them. CDR3 sequence: CASSQSRGRGFTNTEAFF. The CDR3, as DNA: TGCGCCAGCAGTCAATCAAGGGGTCGGGGGTTTACAAACACTGAAGCTTTCTTT.

This rearrangement joins TRBV6-1 to TRBJ1-1; D call uncertain. Germline assignment: CDR1 MNHNS and CDR2 SASEGT. CDR3 size: 13 residues. V was pared by 5 bases and J by 5 bases, with 12 bases between. CDR3: CASSPERGTEAFF. The CDR3 bases are TGTGCCAGCAGTCCTGAAAGAGGAACTGAAGCTTTCTTT.

This clone was seen only a few times. The V gene is TRBV30, the J gene TRBJ2-2; no firm D call. Trimming took off 5 bases at V and 4 bases at J, with 11 bases between the two ends. Germline CDR1 reads GTSNPN; CDR2 reads SVGIG (reference sequence). The CDR3 spans 13 residues. DNA of the CDR3: TGTGCCTGGTCGTCGTCTTTCACCGGGGAGCTGTTTTTT. Translation: CAWSSSFTGELFF.

The table lists this clone with a few counts. A junction boundary mismatches the germline segment, possibly from a read error. The rearrangement links TRBV7-2 to TRBJ2-1; D is ambiguous. Per germline, CDR1 SGHTA and CDR2 FQGNSA. This CDR3 has 12 amino acids. CDR3 amino acids: CASSLTYIEQFF. The DNA of the CDR3 is TGTGCCAGCAGCTTAACGTACATTGAGCAGTTCTTC.

The table lists this clone with a few counts. In the same sample, other DNA sequences code for this CDR3. The chain carries TRBV10-2 and TRBJ2-3; the D is unclear. V was pared by 2 bases and J by 6 bases, with 12 bases between. The CDR3 is made up of 14 amino acids. From germline, CDR1 is WSHSY and CDR2 SAAADI. CDR3 DNA: TGCGCCAGCAGTGAGAGACAACAAAGTGATACGCAGTATTTT. Its translation is CASSERQQSDTQYF.

The table lists this clone with a few counts. This chain uses TRBV21-1 with TRBJ2-6; the D segment call TRBD1 is taken from the table without a DNA check. TRBV21-1 is deemed a pseudogene. The CDR3 totals 19 residues. CDR3 coding DNA: TGTGCCAGCAGCAAAGTTGGGGGCAGGGGGCCCTCTGGGGCCAACGTCCTGACTTTC. It translates to CASSKVGGRGPSGANVLTF.

This chain links TRBV7-3 with TRBJ1-2; 12 nucleotides match TRBD1. Looked up from germline, CDR1 is SGHTA and CDR2 is FQGTGA. Trimming cost V 0 bases and J 8 bases; bases outside gene matches: 7. The CDR3 is 16 amino acids. The CDR3 reads CASSLTGGQGAWGYTF. CDR3 bases: TGTGCCAGCAGCTTAACGGGGGGACAGGGGGCCTGGGGCTACACCTTC.

V and J are TRBV5-6 and TRBJ2-7; no definite D call. This CDR3 has 16 amino acids. Germline assignment: CDR1 SGHDT and CDR2 YYEEEE. The V and J ends lost 0 bases and 0 bases respectively, with 13 bases between them. CDR3 protein: CASSLGASFTSYEQYF. CDR3 nucleotides: TGTGCCAGCAGCTTGGGGGCCAGCTTTACCTCCTACGAGCAGTACTTC. Full variable domain (remainder filled in from reference TRBV5-6 and TRBJ2-7): DAGVTQSPTHLIKTRGQQVTLRCSPKSGHDTVSWYQQALGQGPQFIFQYYEEEERQRGNFPDRFSGHQFPNYSSELNVNALLLGDSALYLCASSLGASFTSYEQYFGPGTRLTVT.

This clone was found a few times. CDR3: CASSYDRVIGNTIYF. As DNA, the CDR3 is TGTGCCAGCAGCTACGACAGGGTGATTGGAAACACCATATATTTT. This chain uses TRBV5-8 with TRBJ1-3; 7 nucleotides agree with TRBD1. Germline V lookup: CDR1 SGHTS, CDR2 YDEGEE. V was clipped by 3 bases and J by 3 bases; unmatched bases: 6. The CDR3 sequence is 15 residues long.

The gene calls are TRBV5-8 and TRBJ2-7; D is ambiguous. Trimming took 6 bases from V and 3 from J, leaving 10 bases between them. This CDR3 region has 12 residues. Germline V CDR1 and CDR2: SGHTS, YDEGEE. CDR3: CASISVHYEQYF. CDR3 sequence (DNA): TGTGCCAGCATTTCGGTGCACTACGAGCAGTACTTC.

This clone was seen a handful of times. The chain recombines TRBV7-2 with TRBJ2-5, with a tentative D call TRBD1 (6 bases). V shed 0 bases and J shed 4 bases, with 9 bases lying between them. CDR3 length equals 14 residues. Germline CDR1 is SGHTA and CDR2 is FQGNSA. CDR3 sequence: CASSLARGGETQYF. The CDR3 DNA reads TGTGCCAGCAGCTTAGCGCGAGGGGGAGAGACCCAGTACTTC. The full variable domain, rest sourced from reference TRBV7-2 and TRBJ2-5, is GAGVSQSPSNKVTEKGKDVELRCDPISGHTALYWYRQSLGQGLEFLIYFQGNSAPDKSGLPSDRFSAERTGGSVSTLTIQRTQQEDSAVYLCASSLARGGETQYFGPGTRLLVL.

Turning to this clone: One end of the junction is discordant with germline, which a read error may explain. The same CDR3 arises from other DNA sequences in this sample as well. Here the CDR3 DNA reads TGTGCCAGCAGCCCCCCATTCCCGGGACAGGGGTCCTACGAGCAATACTTC. Its protein is CASSPPFPGQGSYEQYF. This chain joins TRBV5-4 and TRBJ2-7; TRBD1 matches 10 bases. CDR1 is SGHNT and CDR2 is YYREEE in the germline V gene (reference sequence). The CDR3 totals 17 residues.

This clone occurred a few times. The rearrangement links TRBV7-7 to TRBJ2-3, with 9 bases fitting TRBD2. The germline gives CDR1 SSHAT, CDR2 FNYEAQ (reference sequence). The J segment lost 5 bases and the V segment lost 5 bases, leaving 14 bases of the junction unmatched. The CDR3 sequence is 17 residues long. CDR3 residues: CASSPGASGDGEDTQYF. The CDR3 DNA sequence: TGTGCCAGCAGCCCGGGGGCTAGCGGGGACGGGGAAGATACGCAGTATTTT.

This chain uses TRBV9 with TRBJ2-1; maybe TRBD1 (6 bases). The CDR3 has 14 amino acids. The V and J ends lost 4 bases and 4 bases respectively, with 12 bases between them. Germline loops: CDR1 SGDLS, CDR2 YYNGEE. CDR3 loop: CASSPGQGYNEQFF. In nucleotides, the CDR3 is TGTGCCAGCAGCCCGGGACAAGGTTACAATGAGCAGTTCTTC.

The gene calls are TRBV6-4 and TRBJ2-2; 8 bases fit TRBD2. CDR1 is MRHNA, CDR2 SNTAGT, per germline. The CDR3 covers 17 residues. V lost 2 bases and J lost 2; bases outside the gene matches: 7. CDR3 residues: CASSDRSSGYNTGELFF. The CDR3, as DNA: TGTGCCAGCAGTGACCGTTCTAGCGGGTACAACACCGGGGAGCTGTTTTTT.

This chain joins TRBV5-1 and TRBJ1-3, with a possible D match to TRBD1 (5 bases). V gave up 4 bases and J gave up 1 base, with 9 bases separating them. The CDR3 extends over 14 amino acids. Germline V gene sequence: CDR1 SGHRS, CDR2 YFSETQ. As DNA, the CDR3 is TGCGCCAGCAGCGACTCAGGGTCTGGAAACACCATATATTTT. Its protein product is CASSDSGSGNTIYF.

The gene calls are TRBV28 and TRBJ2-1; a weak D match, TRBD1 (6 bases). From germline, CDR1 is MDHEN and CDR2 SYDVKM. Trimming took off 6 bases at V and 4 bases at J, with 16 bases between the two ends. The length of the CDR3 is 15 residues. The CDR3 coding sequence is TGTGCCAGCAGCCGCTCAGGGGTTTCGTACAATGAGCAGTTCTTC. This codes for CASSRSGVSYNEQFF.

Only a few counts were recorded for this clone. The CDR3 DNA reads as TGTGCCAGCACCCGGCCCTATCTAGCAACTAATGAAAAACTGTTTTTT. This gives the protein CASTRPYLATNEKLFF. The chain couples TRBV2 to TRBJ1-4; D is unclear. Per germline, CDR1 SNHLY and CDR2 FYNNEI. V lost 7 bases and J lost 0, with 15 bases in between. CDR3 length equals 16 residues.

This clone was seen a few times. The V and J genes are TRBV19 and TRBJ2-7; TRBD2 matches 10 bases. V shed 8 bases, J shed 4 bases, and the junction held 8 bases outside the gene matches. Germline V gene sequence: CDR1 LNHDA, CDR2 SQIVND (reference sequence). The CDR3 has 14 amino acids. The DNA for the CDR3 is TGTGCCAGTCAGCTAGCGGGGGACTCTTACGAGCAGTACTTC. It is translated as CASQLAGDSYEQYF.

The chain joins TRBV10-2 to TRBJ1-1, with a tentative D call TRBD1 (5 bases). Trimming left V 4 bases short and J 0 bases short, with 6 bases between. This CDR3 contains 13 residues. Looked up from germline, CDR1 is WSHSY and CDR2 is SAAADI. The CDR3 coding sequence is TGCGCCAGCAGTGTACAGGTGAACACTGAAGCTTTCTTT. It specifies CASSVQVNTEAFF.

This clone has a handful of counts. The chain recombines TRBV11-2 with TRBJ1-2, with TRBD1 as a possible D gene (6 bases). Trimming shortened V by 1 base and J by 5 bases, and 14 bases separated the two germline ends. Germline-derived CDR1 and CDR2 are SGHAT and FQNNGV. The CDR3 is 15 residues long. The DNA of the CDR3 is TGTGCCAGCAGCTTAGGGGGCTTTAGGGGGTATGGCTACACCTTC. Amino acids: CASSLGGFRGYGYTF.

The V and J genes are TRBV28 and TRBJ2-5; maybe TRBD1 (6 bases). V lost 4 bases and J 5 bases, leaving 17 bases between the germline ends. CDR3 length: 15 amino acids. The germline gives CDR1 MDHEN, CDR2 SYDVKM. CDR3 in amino acids: CASSSPGAGTETQYF. The CDR3 DNA reads as TGTGCCAGCAGTTCCCCAGGGGCAGGAACCGAGACCCAGTACTTC. The full variable domain, rest sourced from reference TRBV28 and TRBJ2-5, is DVKVTQSSRYLVKRTGEKVFLECVQDMDHENMFWYRQDPGLGLRLIYFSYDVKMKEKGDIPEGYSVSREKKERFSLILESASTNQTSMYLCASSSPGAGTETQYFGPGTRLLVL.